This TCR beta chain was obtained from a study of blood T cell repertoires in COVID-19. About the study: PBMCs, B-cell-depleted T cells, or T cells were the source of the cDNA or gDNA that made up the material.

Per the study methods: The assay estimated nucleated cells by amplifying reference gene primers. Data came from immunoSEQ multiplex PCR; TCRdb stores just in-frame clones and leaves some out. V and J calls and clone size come straight from that table; D and trimming were deduced from the DNA. Among about 40,000 clones listed, roughly 90% were seen once. CDR3 size: 12 residues. The V segment lost 5 bases and the J segment 5 bases; nucleotides outside the gene matches: 2. This sequence joins TRBV12-3 or TRBV12-4 and TRBJ1-2, with TRBD1 identical over 7 bases. The receptor was isolated from a human donor in a cohort sampled during active COVID-19. Sequenced input: peripheral blood. CDR3 sequence (DNA): TGTGCCAGCAGTAAACAGGGGTATGGCTACACCTTC. Its protein is CASSKQGYGYTF.